This T cell receptor beta chain comes out of a study of CD8 T cells in ankylosing spondylitis. Libraries for TCR beta were made by quantitative 5'-RACE with molecular barcodes. MiXCR, run by TCRdb on the 5' RACE reads, gives a single entry per CDR3 protein. The sample lists about 140,000 distinct CDR3 sequences, 30% to 40% occurring once. Study-level points and caveats: Several of the motif variants were reported before in synovial fluid and blood from reactive arthritis. Made up of about eight highly homologous variants, a TCR beta motif appeared characteristic of ankylosing spondylitis blood. Clones that were linked to disease were CD8+ and were relatively rare in peripheral blood.

In the case of this clonotype: The antigen remains unidentified.

The CDR3 length is 14 residues. The V gene's germline CDR1 is SGHTA and CDR2 FQGNSA. J gave up 11 bases and V 5 bases, and 9 bases lay outside the gene matches. The specimen sequenced was synovial fluid, either unsorted or a sorted T cell fraction (not recorded which). V usage is TRBV7-2 and J usage is TRBJ2-2; TRBD1 matches at 9 bases. The TCR was taken from a male donor with ankylosing spondylitis. CDR3 DNA: TGTGCCAGCAGCGTCCGGGACAGGGCTTTTGAGCTGTTTTTT. Translation gives CASSVRDRAFELFF.